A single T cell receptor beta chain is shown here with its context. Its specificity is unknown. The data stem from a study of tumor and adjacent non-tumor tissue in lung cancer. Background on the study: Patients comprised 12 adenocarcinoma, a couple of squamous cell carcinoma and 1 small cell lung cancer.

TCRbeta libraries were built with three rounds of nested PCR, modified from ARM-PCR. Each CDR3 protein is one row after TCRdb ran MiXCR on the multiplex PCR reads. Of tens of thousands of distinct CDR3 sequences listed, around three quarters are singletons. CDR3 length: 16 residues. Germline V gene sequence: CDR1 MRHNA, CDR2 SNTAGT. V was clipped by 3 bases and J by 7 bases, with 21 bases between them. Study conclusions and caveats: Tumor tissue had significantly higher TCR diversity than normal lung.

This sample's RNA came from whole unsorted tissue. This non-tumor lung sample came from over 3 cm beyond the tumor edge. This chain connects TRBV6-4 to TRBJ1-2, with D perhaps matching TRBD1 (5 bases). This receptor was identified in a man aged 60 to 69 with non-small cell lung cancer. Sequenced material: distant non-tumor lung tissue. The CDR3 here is CASSDLWGQGPGGYTF. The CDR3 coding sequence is TGTGCCAGCAGTGATCTTTGGGGCCAGGGTCCTGGTGGCTACACCTTC.